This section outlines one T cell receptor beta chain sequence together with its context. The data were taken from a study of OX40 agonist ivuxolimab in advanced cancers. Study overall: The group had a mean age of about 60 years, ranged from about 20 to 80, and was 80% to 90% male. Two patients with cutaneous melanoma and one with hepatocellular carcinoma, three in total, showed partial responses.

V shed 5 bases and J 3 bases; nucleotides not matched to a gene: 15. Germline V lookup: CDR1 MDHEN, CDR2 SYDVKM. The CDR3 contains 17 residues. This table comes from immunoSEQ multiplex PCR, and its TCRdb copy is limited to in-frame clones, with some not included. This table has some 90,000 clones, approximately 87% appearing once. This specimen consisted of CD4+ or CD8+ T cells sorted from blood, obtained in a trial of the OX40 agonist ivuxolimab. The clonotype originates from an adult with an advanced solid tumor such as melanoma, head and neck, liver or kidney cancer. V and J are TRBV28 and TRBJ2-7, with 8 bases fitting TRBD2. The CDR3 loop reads CASSPPQFIAGNYEQYF. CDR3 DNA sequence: TGTGCCAGCAGTCCCCCTCAATTTATAGCGGGAAACTACGAGCAGTACTTC.